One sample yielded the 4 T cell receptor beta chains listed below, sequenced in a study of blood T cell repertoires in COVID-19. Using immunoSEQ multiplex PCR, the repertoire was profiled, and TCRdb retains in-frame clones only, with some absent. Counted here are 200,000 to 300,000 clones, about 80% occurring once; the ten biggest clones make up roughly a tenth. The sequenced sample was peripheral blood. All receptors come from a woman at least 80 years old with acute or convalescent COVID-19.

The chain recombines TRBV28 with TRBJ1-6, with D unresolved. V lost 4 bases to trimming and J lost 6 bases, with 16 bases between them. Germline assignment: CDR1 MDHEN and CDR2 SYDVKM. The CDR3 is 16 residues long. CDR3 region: CASSYPAGSANSPLHF. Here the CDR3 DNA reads TGTGCCAGCAGTTACCCCGCCGGGTCGGCTAATTCACCCCTCCACTTT.

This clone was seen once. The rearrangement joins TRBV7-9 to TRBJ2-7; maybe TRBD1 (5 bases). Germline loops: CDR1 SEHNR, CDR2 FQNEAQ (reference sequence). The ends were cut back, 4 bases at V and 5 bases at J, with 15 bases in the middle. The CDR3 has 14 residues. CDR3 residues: CASSSTQGYHEQYF. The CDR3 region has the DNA TGTGCCAGCAGCTCAACCCAGGGTTACCACGAGCAGTACTTC.

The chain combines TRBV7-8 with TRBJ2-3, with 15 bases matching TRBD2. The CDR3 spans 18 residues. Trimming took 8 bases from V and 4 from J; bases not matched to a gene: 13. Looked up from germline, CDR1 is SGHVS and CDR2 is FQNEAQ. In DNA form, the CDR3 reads TGTGCCAGCGGATTGGGGACTAGCGGGGGGCTTTCCGCAGATACGCAGTATTTT. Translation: CASGLGTSGGLSADTQYF.

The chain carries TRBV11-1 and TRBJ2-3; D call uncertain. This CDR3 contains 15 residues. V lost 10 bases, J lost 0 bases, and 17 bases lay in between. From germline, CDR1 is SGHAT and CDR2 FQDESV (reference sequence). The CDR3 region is CATTPSGYSTDTQYF. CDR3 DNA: TGTGCCACAACCCCATCCGGTTACAGCACAGATACGCAGTATTTT. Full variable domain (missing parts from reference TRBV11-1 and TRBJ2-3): EAEVAQSPRYKITEKSQAVAFWCDPISGHATLYWYRQILGQGPELLVQFQDESVVDDSQLPKDRFSAERLKGVDSTLKIQPAELGDSAMYLCATTPSGYSTDTQYFGPGTRLTVL.